The 27 T cell receptor beta chains in this list originate from one sample, sequenced in a study of PD-1 blockade in classical Hodgkin lymphoma. After autologous stem cell transplantation all patients relapsed, and prior brentuximab vedotin exposure differed between cohorts. TCRdb keeps only in-frame clones here, not all; method: immunoSEQ multiplex PCR. The sample includes around 45,000 clones, roughly 78% seen only once; the top ten take around 2.8%. Here the sequenced sample was peripheral blood mononuclear cells (PBMCs), taken before the second cycle of nivolumab. The origin of the receptors is a human donor with classical Hodgkin lymphoma.

The chain employs TRBV4-3 and TRBJ1-1; TRBD1 aligns across 12 bases. Trimming took 1 base from V and 3 from J; bases not matched to a gene: 6. This CDR3 contains 17 residues. Germline assignment: CDR1 LGHNA and CDR2 YSLEER. Written as DNA, the CDR3 is TGCGCCAGCAGCCAAGGACCGGGACAGGGGGCGGACACTGAAGCTTTCTTT. It translates to CASSQGPGQGADTEAFF.

This clone appeared a few times. The V call is TRBV5-1, the J call TRBJ2-7; the D call may be TRBD1 or TRBD2 (5 bases each). The CDR3 is made up of 12 amino acids. CDR1 is SGHRS and CDR2 is YFSETQ in the germline V gene. V was shortened by 1 base and J by 6 bases, with 8 bases between the two germline ends. The CDR3 DNA reads as TGCGCCAGCAGCTTGACTGGGGGCGAGCAGTACTTC. This gives the protein CASSLTGGEQYF.

By sample share, this clone is medium-sized. The chain uses TRBV6-5 and TRBJ1-1, with D tentatively TRBD1 (6 bases). Trimming pared 10 bases from V and 4 bases from J, leaving 16 bases between. The CDR3 spans 13 residues. CDR1 and CDR2 from the germline V gene are MNHEY and SVGAGI. CDR3 nucleotide sequence: TGTGCCACCTCCTCGGTGGGGGCCACTGAAGCTTTCTTT. Amino acids: CATSSVGATEAFF.

The rearrangement joins TRBV30 to TRBJ2-6; D is unclear. V lost 7 bases, J lost 3 bases, and 4 bases lay in between. The CDR3 is made up of 11 amino acids. The germline V gene encodes CDR1 GTSNPN and CDR2 SVGIG (reference sequence). CDR3 DNA sequence: TGTGCCTCGGATGGGGCCAACGTCCTGACTTTC. Its translation is CASDGANVLTF.

This clone was seen a single time. The V gene is TRBV30, the J gene TRBJ1-4, with TRBD1 matching 9 bases. This CDR3 comprises 14 residues. Germline V gene data show CDR1 as GTSNPN and CDR2 as SVGIG (reference sequence). Trimming removed 3 bases from V and 7 bases from J; junction bases left unmatched: 6. The CDR3 protein is CAWSPGTGSEKLFF. In nucleotides, the CDR3 is TGTGCCTGGAGCCCCGGGACAGGGAGTGAAAAACTGTTTTTT.

The chain uses TRBV29-1 and TRBJ1-1, with 7 bases that match TRBD1. Per germline, CDR1 SQVTM and CDR2 ANQGSEA. Germline trimming cut 4 bases from V and 4 bases from J; bases unmatched to any gene: 9. This CDR3 spans 14 amino acids. CDR3 in amino acids: CSVVVGGVSTEAFF. DNA of the CDR3: TGCAGCGTTGTTGTAGGGGGCGTTTCCACTGAAGCTTTCTTT.

This clone came up a few times. The rearrangement links TRBV6-5 to TRBJ2-7; weak D call: TRBD1 (6 bases). Germline values: CDR1 MNHEY, CDR2 SVGAGI. This CDR3 is 14 amino acids long. V was shortened by 6 bases and J by 3 bases, with 15 bases between the two germline ends. The CDR3 spells CASSLDTGSYEQYF. In DNA, the CDR3 is TGTGCCAGCAGCTTGGATACAGGGAGCTACGAGCAGTACTTC.

The chain uses TRBV7-9 and TRBJ2-7, with 8 bases identical to TRBD1. The CDR3 spans 14 residues. The V gene's germline CDR1 is SEHNR and CDR2 FQNEAQ (reference sequence). J gave up 4 bases and V 5 bases, and 7 bases lay outside the gene matches. The chain's CDR3 is CASSAQGVFYEQYF. In DNA form, the CDR3 reads TGTGCCAGCAGCGCACAGGGGGTCTTTTACGAGCAGTACTTC.

J is TRBJ1-3 and V is TRBV7-3; TRBD1 might be the D (5 bases). Germline CDR1 and CDR2: SGHTA and FQGTGA. This CDR3 is 15 amino acids long. The V end lost 0 bases, the J end lost 4 bases, and 10 bases lay between the germline ends. CDR3 nucleotides: TGTGCCAGCAGCTTAACAGGGGAGACCGGAAACACCATATATTTT. Translation: CASSLTGETGNTIYF.

This clone has a single count. The J gene is TRBJ2-7, the V gene TRBV30; D unresolved. Germline-derived CDR1 and CDR2 are GTSNPN and SVGIG (reference sequence). The germline V and J ends were trimmed by 1 base and 6 bases, with 13 bases remaining between them. CDR3 size: 13 residues. The CDR3 sequence is CAWSGVQVLEQYF. In DNA, the CDR3 is TGTGCCTGGAGTGGTGTGCAGGTCCTCGAGCAGTACTTC.

The V and J genes are TRBV19 and TRBJ1-2; D remains unclear. The CDR3 spans 12 residues. V lost 3 bases and J lost 3, with 5 bases in between. Germline values: CDR1 LNHDA, CDR2 SQIVND (reference sequence). CDR3 bases: TGTGCCAGTAGTATGAGTTACTATGGCTACACCTTC. Protein: CASSMSYYGYTF.

The chain has TRBV5-8 and TRBJ2-1; maybe TRBD2 (5 bases). V was trimmed by 2 bases and J by 2 bases, leaving 14 bases between them. The CDR3 runs 16 residues. Germline assignment: CDR1 SGHTS and CDR2 YDEGEE. In nucleotides, the CDR3 is TGTGCCAGCAGCTTAAAACCGGGATTTACCTACAATGAGCAGTTCTTC. It is translated as CASSLKPGFTYNEQFF. Variable domain in full (rest from reference TRBV5-8 and TRBJ2-1): EAGVTQSPTHLIKTRGQQATLRCSPISGHTSVYWYQQALGLGLQFLLWYDEGEERNRGNFPPRFSGRQFPNYSSELNVNALELEDSALYLCASSLKPGFTYNEQFFGPGTRLTVL.

The chain uses TRBV10-3 and TRBJ2-7; D gene uncertain. The CDR3 totals 14 residues. Trimming pared 0 bases from V and 1 base from J, leaving 7 bases between. CDR1 ENHRY and CDR2 SYGVKD come from the germline V gene. CDR3 sequence: CAISESLPSYEQYF. CDR3 DNA sequence: TGTGCCATCAGTGAGTCGCTTCCATCCTACGAGCAGTACTTC.

The rearrangement links TRBV5-1 to TRBJ1-4, with 8 bases fitting TRBD1. The CDR3 totals 15 residues. V lost 3 bases and J lost 8; bases outside the gene matches: 9. Per germline, CDR1 SGHRS and CDR2 YFSETQ. The CDR3 DNA reads TGCGCCAGCAGCTCCGGGGACAGGAGGTGGGAAAAACTGTTTTTT. It codes for CASSSGDRRWEKLFF.

The chain couples TRBV4-3 to TRBJ2-2, with TRBD1 identical over 7 bases. The CDR3 spans 15 residues. Germline CDR1 is LGHNA and CDR2 is YSLEER. The V gene end was trimmed by 1 base and the J gene end by 7 bases; junction bases not matched to a gene: 6. CDR3 sequence (DNA): TGCGCCAGCAGCCAAGTCGTTGGGACAGTCGGGGAGCTGTTTTTT. Protein: CASSQVVGTVGELFF.

This clone showed up just a few times. This chain's CDR3 is CSVPERGGNEQFF. The CDR3 nucleotides read TGCAGCGTCCCCGAGAGGGGTGGAAATGAGCAGTTCTTC. The V gene is TRBV29-1, the J gene TRBJ2-1, with D perhaps assigned TRBD1 or TRBD2 (5 bases each). The V gene lost 6 bases and the J gene lost 7 bases, with 16 bases spanning the gap. The CDR3 extends over 13 amino acids. Germline assignment: CDR1 SQVTM and CDR2 ANQGSEA.

This clone appeared a single time. This sequence joins TRBV7-3 and TRBJ2-1; D might be TRBD1 (5 bases). V lost 2 bases and J lost 5, with 10 bases in between. Germline loops: CDR1 SGHTA, CDR2 FQGTGA. This CDR3 has 14 residues. The CDR3 DNA reads TGTGCCAGCAGCTTATGGGGCGGAAACAATGAGCAGTTCTTC. Its translation is CASSLWGGNNEQFF.

J is TRBJ2-7 and V is TRBV7-9; D is perhaps TRBD1 (6 bases). CDR3 length equals 13 residues. Per the germline V gene, CDR1 is SEHNR and CDR2 is FQNEAQ (reference sequence). V gave up 8 bases and J gave up 4 bases, with 15 bases separating them. For the CDR3, the DNA is TGTGCCAGCCAGGGGTCCCCGAATTACGAGCAGTACTTC. It translates to CASQGSPNYEQYF.

This rearrangement joins TRBV2 to TRBJ2-7; the match to TRBD1 covers 12 bases. CDR3 length: 16 residues. With 2 bases clipped from V and 0 bases from J, the junction kept 2 bases outside the gene matches. Germline CDR1 SNHLY, CDR2 FYNNEI. The CDR3 is CASSEWGQGASYEQYF. CDR3 DNA sequence: TGTGCCAGCAGTGAATGGGGACAGGGGGCCTCCTACGAGCAGTACTTC.

CDR3 region: CSVEDHRARKGTYEQYF. As DNA, the CDR3 is TGCAGCGTTGAAGATCACCGGGCCAGAAAGGGAACCTACGAGCAGTACTTC. V and J are TRBV29-1 and TRBJ2-7; D call uncertain. The CDR3 is 17 residues long. The germline gives CDR1 SQVTM, CDR2 ANQGSEA. Trimming took off 0 bases at V and 2 bases at J, with 20 bases between the two ends.

J is TRBJ2-1 and V is TRBV7-8; D is uncertain. The germline CDR1 and CDR2 sequences are SGHVS and FQNEAQ. V lost 0 bases to trimming and J lost 0 bases, with 9 bases between them. The CDR3 spans 16 residues. CDR3 in amino acids: CASSLAGVSSYNEQFF. CDR3 DNA sequence: TGTGCCAGCAGCTTAGCTGGAGTTAGCTCCTACAATGAGCAGTTCTTC.

The rearrangement uses TRBV6-5 and TRBJ2-7; weak D call: TRBD2 (6 bases). CDR1 MNHEY and CDR2 SVGAGI come from the germline V gene. V was clipped by 3 bases and J by 6 bases, with 15 bases between them. The CDR3 sequence is 14 residues long. The CDR3 sequence is CASSYGRGLGEQYF. The CDR3 DNA sequence: TGTGCCAGCAGTTATGGGCGGGGCCTCGGCGAGCAGTACTTC.

The chain joins TRBV6-6 to TRBJ2-5; tentative D call: TRBD2 (5 bases). This CDR3 contains 12 residues. Trimming removed 9 bases from V and 1 base from J, with 9 bases in between. The germline V gene encodes CDR1 MNHNY and CDR2 SVGAGI (reference sequence). The CDR3 is CASTTSQETQYF. The CDR3 DNA follows: TGTGCCAGTACCACTAGCCAAGAGACCCAGTACTTC.

J is TRBJ2-5 and V is TRBV7-3; D may be TRBD2 (6 bases). Deletions cut 5 bases from V and 1 base from J, with 14 bases between. The CDR3 is 15 residues long. Germline V lookup: CDR1 SGHTA, CDR2 FQGTGA. As DNA, the CDR3 is TGTGCCAGCAGCCAACTAGGAGGGGCCCAAGAGACCCAGTACTTC. This codes for CASSQLGGAQETQYF.

The chain links TRBV19 to TRBJ1-1; no reliable D call. V lost 8 bases, J lost 1 base, and 11 bases lay in between. The CDR3 totals 13 residues. Germline V lookup: CDR1 LNHDA, CDR2 SQIVND (reference sequence). CDR3 protein: CASFGGRNTEAFF. The CDR3 nucleotides read TGTGCCAGTTTCGGAGGGAGGAACACTGAAGCTTTCTTT.

The rearrangement links TRBV13 to TRBJ2-1, with TRBD1 matching over 8 bases. Unmatched junction bases numbered 8, after V lost 5 bases and J lost 5 bases. The CDR3 contains 15 residues. Germline-derived CDR1 and CDR2 are PRHDT and FYEKMQ (reference sequence). CDR3 amino acids: CASSVRGLRDNEQFF. Here the CDR3 DNA reads TGTGCCAGCAGCGTCAGGGGGCTTAGGGACAATGAGCAGTTCTTC. Full variable domain (outside the CDR3, taken from reference TRBV13 and TRBJ2-1): AAGVIQSPRHLIKEKRETATLKCYPIPRHDTVYWYQQGPGQDPQFLISFYEKMQSDKGSIPDRFSAQQFSDYHSELNMSSLELGDSALYFCASSVRGLRDNEQFFGPGTRLTVL.

The chain employs TRBV19 and TRBJ2-7; the D is unclear. This CDR3 is 14 amino acids long. Germline CDR1 is LNHDA and CDR2 is SQIVND (reference sequence). Trimming stripped 5 bases from V and 1 base from J, with 12 bases between. As DNA, the CDR3 is TGTGCCAGTAGTTCGGGCAGGAAATCCTACGAGCAGTACTTC. Encoded protein: CASSSGRKSYEQYF.